The source of this T cell receptor (beta chain) is a study of blood T cell repertoires in COVID-19. About the study: T cells, B-cell-depleted T cells, or PBMCs provided the cDNA or gDNA that served as material.

Per the original data handling: Amplification of reference gene primers provided the estimated nucleated cell counts. TCRdb keeps only in-frame clones here, not all; method: immunoSEQ multiplex PCR. The V and J calls and clone size come from that table; D and trimming were worked out from the DNA. The sample lists a few hundred thousand clones; around 90% were seen once. Looked up from germline, CDR1 is SGHRS and CDR2 is YFSETQ. This CDR3 has 12 amino acids. Trimming pared 1 base from V and 4 bases from J, leaving 4 bases between. Everyone who took part was roughly 18 to 89 years old, and they came from roughly 25 US areas. Cohort allocation depended upon clinical history that participants reported.

The source of this sequence is a woman aged 18-35 years with acute COVID-19. The chain couples TRBV5-1 to TRBJ2-3; no clear D. Sequencing was done on a sample of PBMCs or T cells enriched from blood (not recorded which). CDR3 amino acids: CASSLTADTQYF. The CDR3 DNA reads as TGCGCCAGCAGCTTGACGGCAGATACGCAGTATTTT.